The 22 T cell receptor beta chains reported below all come from one sample, sequenced in a study of regulatory T cells in long-lasting Graves disease. Relying on iRepertoire HTBI primers and Arm-PCR of CDR3 regions, the team built TCR beta libraries. TCRdb re-called the multiplex PCR reads through MiXCR, storing one row per CDR3 protein. Among about 440,000 distinct CDR3 sequences listed, about 16% were seen once. The time point is: newly diagnosed GD, antithyroid drugs for less than 3 months. RNA from PBMCs was the source of the TCR library. These data also featured in a second study, about T cells in Graves' hyperthyroidism and ophthalmopathy.

Sequenced material: peripheral blood mononuclear cells (PBMCs), taken at new diagnosis, from a patient treated with antithyroid drugs. The receptors stem from a woman in her twenties or thirties with Graves disease.

This clonotype was observed a few times. This chain joins TRBV9 and TRBJ2-4; TRBD1 aligns across 7 bases. The junction had 11 bases not matched to a gene; V was cut back by 0 bases and J by 11 bases. Germline V gives CDR1 SGDLS, CDR2 YYNGEE. The length of the CDR3 is 15 residues. CDR3 protein: CASSVDSDRARVQYF. DNA for the CDR3: TGTGCCAGCAGCGTAGATTCAGACAGGGCTCGTGTTCAGTACTTC.

In its sample, this clonotype was seen many times. The CDR3 sequence is CASSGGPRLWFAYF. In DNA, the CDR3 is TGTGCCAGCAGTGGCGGCCCTCGATTGTGGTTCGCGTACTTC. This chain connects TRBV6-1 to TRBJ2-7, with D uncertain. CDR3 length: 14 amino acids. The ends were cut back, 4 bases at V and 12 bases at J, with 22 bases in the middle. In germline, CDR1 is MNHNS, CDR2 SASEGT.

This clonotype was observed many times. The chain couples TRBV6-1 to TRBJ2-3, with 7 bases lining up with TRBD2. V trimming: 8 bases; J trimming: 1 base; junction bases outside the gene matches: 6. The CDR3 has 14 residues. Germline V gene data show CDR1 as MNHNS and CDR2 as SASEGT. In nucleotides, the CDR3 is TGTGCCAGCTACTCTAGCGGAGGCACAGATACGCAGTATTTT. Encoded protein: CASYSSGGTDTQYF.

The chain joins TRBV27 to TRBJ1-1; perhaps TRBD1 as D (6 bases). The CDR3 length is 14 residues. Trimming left V 4 bases short and J 7 bases short, with 16 bases between. CDR1 and CDR2 (germline): MNHEY, SMNVEV (reference sequence). CDR3 region: CASSSPGETHEAFF. CDR3 coding DNA: TGTGCCAGCAGTTCCCCAGGGGAAACACATGAAGCTTTCTTT.

This clonotype was counted ten times or more. The genes are TRBV30 and TRBJ2-5; 10 nucleotides align to TRBD1. V was clipped by 2 bases and J by 1 base; unmatched bases: 4. CDR1 is GTSNPN and CDR2 is SVGIG in the germline V gene (reference sequence). The CDR3 is 15 residues long. The CDR3 is CAWSPGQGSQETQYF. The CDR3 nucleotides read TGTGCCTGGAGTCCGGGACAGGGGTCCCAAGAGACCCAGTACTTC.

This clonotype was found many times. The V and J genes are TRBV20-1 and TRBJ2-7, with D possibly matching TRBD1 (7 bases). V was clipped by 5 bases and J by 9 bases, with 11 bases between them. The CDR3 has 10 amino acids. Germline CDR1 reads DFQATT; CDR2 reads SNEGSKA (reference sequence). The CDR3 spells CSALQGGQYF. CDR3 sequence (DNA): TGCAGTGCTCTTCAGGGGGGGCAGTACTTC.

This clonotype was seen repeatedly, ten times or more. This chain joins TRBV18 and TRBJ1-4; D is uncertain. V dropped 6 bases and J dropped 0 bases, with 11 bases sitting between them. CDR1 and CDR2 (germline): KGHSH, LQKENI. The CDR3 is 15 residues long. CDR3 protein: CASSDPAATNEKLFF. In DNA, the CDR3 is TGTGCCAGCTCCGACCCGGCCGCAACTAATGAAAAACTGTTTTTT.

This clonotype has a handful of counts. The chain is built from TRBV7-3 and TRBJ2-1, with 7 bases that match TRBD2. Per the germline V gene, CDR1 is SGHTA and CDR2 is FQGTGA. The CDR3 has 13 residues. Trimming at V came to 4 bases and at J to 9 bases, leaving 6 bases not matched to a gene. The CDR3 region has the DNA TGTGCCAGCAGCTGGGGGGGGGAGGGTGAGCAGTTCTTC. Protein product: CASSWGGEGEQFF.

This chain uses TRBV19 with TRBJ1-5, with TRBD1 identical over 8 bases. Germline-derived CDR1 and CDR2 are LNHDA and SQIVND (reference sequence). CDR3 length: 15 amino acids. Trimming cost V 5 bases and J 4 bases; bases outside gene matches: 7. CDR3: CASSSSGGRNQPQHF. The CDR3 DNA reads TGTGCCAGTAGTTCCTCAGGGGGCCGGAATCAGCCCCAGCATTTT.

This clonotype was recorded many times. The chain is built from TRBV12-3 or TRBV12-4 and TRBJ1-4; D may be TRBD1 (6 bases). The CDR3 has 14 residues. Trimming left V 7 bases short and J 2 bases short, with 11 bases between. The CDR3 protein is CASMARGTNEKLFF. In nucleotides, the CDR3 is TGTGCCAGCATGGCCAGGGGCACTAATGAAAAACTGTTTTTT.

The rearrangement uses TRBV13 and TRBJ2-1; possibly TRBD1 for D (6 bases). The CDR3 extends over 15 amino acids. The germline V gene encodes CDR1 PRHDT and CDR2 FYEKMQ (reference sequence). Between the trimmed V and J ends, which lost 3 bases and 4 bases, there was a span of 13 bases. CDR3 bases: TGTGCCAGCAGCTTGTCAGGGGTGGTTTACAATGAGCAGTTCTTC. Translated: CASSLSGVVYNEQFF. The variable domain in full, completed from reference TRBV13 and TRBJ2-1, reads AAGVIQSPRHLIKEKRETATLKCYPIPRHDTVYWYQQGPGQDPQFLISFYEKMQSDKGSIPDRFSAQQFSDYHSELNMSSLELGDSALYFCASSLSGVVYNEQFFGPGTRLTVL.

A remark on this clonotype: A read error may be the cause here, since a much bigger clone is one base away. V gene TRBV24-1 combines with J gene TRBJ2-5, with D tentatively TRBD2 (5 bases). This CDR3 is 14 amino acids long. Germline V lookup: CDR1 KGHDR, CDR2 SFDVKD. The CDR3 region has the DNA TGTGCCACCAGTGAAGCGGAAGCCGGGGAGATCCAGTACTTC. Protein: CATSEAEAGEIQYF.

There are many counts of this clonotype. The genes are TRBV20-1 and TRBJ2-1, with D possibly matching TRBD1 (6 bases). The CDR3 spans 19 residues. Between the trimmed V and J ends, which lost 2 bases and 5 bases, there was a span of 28 bases. The germline V gene has CDR1 DFQATT and CDR2 SNEGSKA (reference sequence). The chain's CDR3 is CSARTPTRGLEDPNNEQFF. DNA for the CDR3: TGCAGTGCTAGAACTCCGACCAGGGGTTTGGAGGATCCTAACAATGAGCAGTTCTTC.

The V and J genes are TRBV19 and TRBJ2-1, with 10 bases identical to TRBD2. The CDR3 consists of 19 residues. With 6 bases clipped from V and 4 bases from J, the junction kept 18 bases outside the gene matches. CDR1 is LNHDA, CDR2 SQIVND, per germline (reference sequence). DNA for the CDR3: TGTGCCAGTAGATCATACCCGGCTAGCGGGAGTGTTTGGTACAATGAGCAGTTCTTC. This gives the protein CASRSYPASGSVWYNEQFF.

This clonotype was found many times. The rearrangement links TRBV27 to TRBJ2-5; 8 positions match TRBD1. The CDR3 sequence is 14 residues long. V was clipped by 6 bases and J by 1 base; unmatched bases: 4. Germline values: CDR1 MNHEY, CDR2 SMNVEV (reference sequence). The CDR3 nucleotides are TGTGCCAGCAGAGGACAGGGCTCCCAAGAGACCCAGTACTTC. Its translation: CASRGQGSQETQYF.

A few counts support this clonotype. The genes are TRBV30 and TRBJ2-5; D is unresolved. The CDR3 is 14 residues long. Trimming stripped 0 bases from V and 8 bases from J, with 16 bases between. CDR1 and CDR2 (germline): GTSNPN, SVGIG (reference sequence). As DNA, the CDR3 is TGTGCCTGGAGTGTAGGTGGGATTGGTGAAACCCAGTACTTC. Translation: CAWSVGGIGETQYF.

This clonotype has a count of ten or more. This CDR3 reads CSARGQDPYGYTF. The DNA for the CDR3 is TGCAGTGCTAGAGGGCAGGATCCCTATGGCTACACCTTC. This chain joins TRBV20-1 and TRBJ1-2; no clear D gene. CDR3 size: 13 residues. With 1 base removed from V and 4 bases from J, the gap between germline ends came to 10 bases. In germline, CDR1 is DFQATT, CDR2 SNEGSKA (reference sequence).

This CDR3 reads CASSPRGVNTEAFF. DNA of the CDR3: TGTGCCAGCAGCCCGAGGGGGGTGAACACTGAAGCTTTCTTT. The chain couples TRBV14 to TRBJ1-1; possible D gene TRBD1, 6 bases. The CDR3 extends over 14 amino acids. Germline CDR1 is SGHDN and CDR2 is FVKESK. Trimming cost V 4 bases and J 0 bases, with 9 bases left between them.

Written as DNA, the CDR3 is TGTGCCAGTAGTCCTCCCGGGACAGGACGCTCTGGAAACACCATATATTTT. This sequence encodes CASSPPGTGRSGNTIYF. The chain is built from TRBV19 and TRBJ1-3; 8 bases agree with TRBD1. The J segment lost 0 bases and the V segment lost 5 bases, leaving 9 bases of the junction unmatched. The length of the CDR3 is 17 residues. Germline V gene data show CDR1 as LNHDA and CDR2 as SQIVND (reference sequence).

Points on this clonotype: At one of its ends the junction is not consistent with the germline gene, which may arise from a read error. The V and J genes are TRBV9 and TRBJ2-7; TRBD2 might be the D (5 bases). CDR1 SGDLS and CDR2 YYNGEE come from the germline V gene. This CDR3 comprises 15 residues. CDR3 region: CGSSTQPKRIDEQYF. The CDR3 DNA reads as TGTGGCAGCAGCACCCAGCCAAAGCGGATCGACGAGCAGTACTTC.

This chain connects TRBV30 to TRBJ2-3, with D maybe TRBD1 (6 bases). V dropped 7 bases and J dropped 4 bases, with 15 bases sitting between them. Per the germline V gene, CDR1 is GTSNPN and CDR2 is SVGIG (reference sequence). The CDR3 extends over 13 amino acids. Here the CDR3 reads CAYRDMVADTQYF. CDR3 DNA: TGTGCCTACAGGGATATGGTCGCAGATACGCAGTATTTT.

The table lists this clonotype with many counts. A single base is all that separates this from a far larger clone, so a read error is likely. The chain carries TRBV6-1 and TRBJ1-2; no firm D call. Germline V gene data show CDR1 as MNHNS and CDR2 as SASEGT. V dropped 3 bases and J dropped 1 base, with 15 bases sitting between them. This CDR3 is built from 16 residues. The CDR3 nucleotides read TGTGCCAGCAGTGAGGATCCGACACCAGATAACTATGGCTACACCTTC. Translating it yields CASSEDPTPDNYGYTF.